This TCR beta chain comes out of a study of T cell responses to AZD1222 COVID-19 vaccine. The data were produced by immunoSEQ multiplex PCR, yet TCRdb's version contains in-frame clones alone and is incomplete. Of 120,000 to 150,000 clones in the sample, 90% to 95% were seen once. With V trimmed by 3 bases and J by 6 bases, 7 bases remained unmatched. CDR1 and CDR2 from the germline V gene are MDHEN and SYDVKM. This CDR3 comprises 15 residues. Sample: peripheral blood, taken on day 0 of MenACWY control vaccination. The clonotype was recovered from an adult in good health. The chain links TRBV28 to TRBJ1-5; TRBD1 matches 8 bases. The CDR3 sequence is CASSFQGAGSQPQHF. The CDR3 bases are TGTGCCAGCAGTTTTCAGGGGGCCGGGAGTCAGCCCCAGCATTTT.